What follows are 25 T cell receptor beta chains derived from one specimen sequenced in a study of blood T cells in healthy people across ages. The use of a sample-barcoded 5' primer and a J-beta primer mix characterized a second PCR of about 7 to 12 cycles. TCRdb re-called the 5' RACE reads with MiXCR, one entry per CDR3 protein. The sample lists some 790,000 distinct CDR3 sequences, 25% to 30% seen once, with 15% to 20% in the top ten. The sample was blood. These TCRs come from a woman aged 80 or older in good health.

This chain connects TRBV5-4 to TRBJ2-2, with D tentatively TRBD1 (6 bases). V was clipped by 6 bases and J by 1 base, with 13 bases between them. Germline V gene data show CDR1 as SGHNT and CDR2 as YYREEE (reference sequence). The CDR3 covers 15 residues. This CDR3 is CASKPPGVNTGELFF. CDR3 sequence (DNA): TGTGCCAGCAAACCGCCAGGGGTGAACACCGGGGAGCTGTTTTTT. Drawing the rest from reference TRBV5-4 and TRBJ2-2, the complete variable domain is ETGVTQSPTHLIKTRGQQVTLRCSSQSGHNTVSWYQQALGQGPQFIFQYYREEENGRGNFPPRFSGLQFPNYSSELNVNALELDDSALYLCASKPPGVNTGELFFGEGSRLTVL.

This clonotype has more than one count but fewer than ten. This could be a read error, since a much larger clone is one nucleotide away. The rearrangement links TRBV6-2 or TRBV6-3 to TRBJ2-1; no reliable D call. Trimming left V 1 base short and J 10 bases short, with 5 bases between. The CDR3 spans 11 residues. The germline V gene has CDR1 MNHEY and CDR2 SVGEGT. In DNA form, the CDR3 reads TGTGCCAGCAGTTACTATGAAGAGCAGTTCTTC. This sequence encodes CASSYYEEQFF.

This chain links TRBV3-1 with TRBJ1-1; the D is unclear. V gave up 1 base and J gave up 4 bases, with 4 bases separating them. The CDR3 is 12 residues long. Germline lookup yields CDR1 LGHDT and CDR2 YNNKEL (reference sequence). The CDR3 reads CASSQGITEAFF. In DNA, the CDR3 is TGTGCCAGCAGCCAAGGGATCACTGAAGCTTTCTTT.

The genes are TRBV12-3 or TRBV12-4 and TRBJ2-3; TRBD1 agrees at 7 bases. Trimming took 5 bases from V and 3 from J; bases not matched to a gene: 8. The CDR3 contains 15 residues. This chain's CDR3 is CASSRDSIRTDTQYF. The CDR3 DNA is TGTGCCAGCAGTCGGGACAGTATTAGAACAGATACGCAGTATTTT.

This clonotype was counted ten times or more. The rearrangement joins TRBV20-1 to TRBJ2-5, with D tentatively TRBD1 (6 bases). The CDR3 runs 14 residues. Trimming left V 4 bases short and J 1 base short, with 13 bases between. From germline, CDR1 is DFQATT and CDR2 SNEGSKA (reference sequence). The CDR3 DNA reads as TGCAGTGCTATTAGGGGACACCTCCAAGAGACCCAGTACTTC. Encoded protein: CSAIRGHLQETQYF.

This clonotype was seen more than once but under ten times. The CDR3: CSAGGIGQPQHF. The CDR3 nucleotides are TGCAGTGCCGGGGGAATTGGTCAGCCCCAGCATTTT. J is TRBJ1-5 and V is TRBV20-1, with a possible D match to TRBD1 (5 bases). Deletions cut 6 bases from V and 6 bases from J, with 12 bases between. The CDR3 has 12 amino acids. Germline V gives CDR1 DFQATT, CDR2 SNEGSKA (reference sequence).

This chain uses TRBV20-1 with TRBJ1-3; D unclear. The CDR3 has 12 amino acids. The germline V gene has CDR1 DFQATT and CDR2 SNEGSKA (reference sequence). The V and J ends lost 0 bases and 5 bases respectively, with 5 bases between them. Here the CDR3 reads CSARDWRNTIYF. The CDR3, as DNA: TGCAGTGCTAGAGATTGGCGAAACACCATATATTTT.

The chain recombines TRBV7-8 with TRBJ2-4; D gene unclear. V was pared by 3 bases and J by 0 bases, with 9 bases between. The CDR3 is 15 residues long. In germline, CDR1 is SGHVS, CDR2 FQNEAQ. The CDR3 DNA reads as TGTGCCAGCAGCTTCGATGAACTAGCCAAAAACATTCAGTACTTC. Translation: CASSFDELAKNIQYF.

This clonotype showed up many times. The chain is built from TRBV10-3 and TRBJ2-5; D might be TRBD1 (5 bases). Germline V lookup: CDR1 ENHRY, CDR2 SYGVKD. Trimming left V 6 bases short and J 5 bases short, with 10 bases between. This CDR3 comprises 12 residues. The CDR3 sequence: CAIREKGETQYF. The DNA for the CDR3 is TGTGCCATCAGGGAAAAGGGGGAGACCCAGTACTTC.

This clonotype was seen ten or more times. The chain couples TRBV12-3 or TRBV12-4 to TRBJ2-1; tentatively, D is TRBD2 (10 bases). This CDR3 comprises 20 residues. V dropped 3 bases and J dropped 3 bases, with 27 bases sitting between them. CDR3 DNA sequence: TGTGCCAGCAGTTTGACAGGGGGGATAGCGGGGGGCCAACGCTACAATGAGCAGTTCTTC. This codes for CASSLTGGIAGGQRYNEQFF.

This clonotype was counted between two and nine times. The chain couples TRBV7-9 to TRBJ2-5; a possible D gene is TRBD2 (6 bases). Trimming took 5 bases from V and 0 from J, leaving 10 bases between them. CDR3 size: 14 residues. CDR1 and CDR2 from the germline V gene are SEHNR and FQNEAQ (reference sequence). The CDR3 is CASSTGVHQETQYF. The CDR3, as DNA: TGTGCCAGCAGCACGGGGGTCCACCAAGAGACCCAGTACTTC.

This clonotype has more than one count but fewer than ten. A single base separates this from a much larger clone, so it may be a read error. V gene TRBV7-2 combines with J gene TRBJ1-2; TRBD1 might be the D (5 bases). Germline-derived CDR1 and CDR2 are SGHTA and FQGNSA. V lost 2 bases and J 4 bases, leaving 8 bases between the germline ends. The CDR3 extends over 13 amino acids. The CDR3 spells CASSLRDVYGYTF. CDR3 in DNA: TGTGCCAGCAGCTTAAGGGACGTCTATGGCTACACCTTC.

This clonotype was seen at least ten times. The rearrangement links TRBV12-3 or TRBV12-4 to TRBJ2-1; 7 bases are shared with TRBD1. V lost 9 bases, J lost 4 bases, and 9 bases stayed unmatched. This CDR3 is built from 14 residues. DNA for the CDR3: TGTGCCAGTCGTGTTTGGGACAGATACAATGAGCAGTTCTTC. It codes for CASRVWDRYNEQFF.

The V call is TRBV23-1, the J call TRBJ2-3, with D possibly matching TRBD2 (5 bases). Being an ORF, TRBV23-1 has a function that is uncertain. This CDR3 region has 14 residues. Trimming stripped 4 bases from V and 6 bases from J, with 14 bases between. The CDR3, as DNA: TGCGCCAGCAGTCGGACTTTATTTGGGGATACGCAGTATTTT. It encodes CASSRTLFGDTQYF.

Concerning this clonotype itself: Its ends do not fully match the called genes, so a read error is possible. The rearrangement uses TRBV12-3 or TRBV12-4 and TRBJ2-3, with a tentative D call TRBD1 (5 bases). This CDR3 is built from 13 residues. Here the CDR3 DNA reads TGTGCCAGCAGTTTAAGTTACACAGGTACGCAGTATTTT. Its translation: CASSLSYTGTQYF.

In this sample, this clonotype turned up a few times. J is TRBJ2-2 and V is TRBV11-2; 9 bases line up with TRBD1. Losses at the gene ends were 5 bases for V and 6 bases for J; bases not matched to a gene: 13. The CDR3 runs to 17 residues. Germline CDR1 is SGHAT and CDR2 is FQNNGV. CDR3 sequence: CASSRTGVTRSAGELFF. The CDR3 DNA reads TGTGCCAGCAGCCGGACAGGGGTCACCCGGTCCGCCGGGGAGCTGTTTTTT.

This clonotype was detected ten times or more. The chain recombines TRBV6-2 or TRBV6-3 with TRBJ2-7; D tentatively reads TRBD1 or TRBD2 (6 bases each). Germline CDR1 is MNHEY and CDR2 is SVGEGT. Deletions cut 8 bases from V and 1 base from J, with 15 bases between. This CDR3 is 14 amino acids long. The CDR3 nucleotides are TGTGCCAGCCACAGCGTAGGGGGGTCCTACGAGCAGTACTTC. Its protein product is CASHSVGGSYEQYF.

In this sample, this clonotype turned up a few times. The rearrangement uses TRBV9 and TRBJ2-1; 7 nucleotides line up with TRBD1. Trimming took 4 bases from V and 5 from J; bases not matched to a gene: 6. Germline V gene data show CDR1 as SGDLS and CDR2 as YYNGEE. This CDR3 has 14 residues. The CDR3 coding sequence is TGTGCCAGCAGCCCGACGGACAGGAACAATGAGCAGTTCTTC. This codes for CASSPTDRNNEQFF.

The CDR3 here is CASLRRTATHNEQFF. The CDR3 DNA sequence: TGTGCCAGCCTAAGAAGGACAGCCACCCACAATGAGCAGTTCTTC. The chain combines TRBV28 with TRBJ2-1, with D tentatively TRBD1 (6 bases). Trimming left V 8 bases short and J 5 bases short, with 19 bases between. Germline CDR1 is MDHEN and CDR2 is SYDVKM. The CDR3 spans 15 residues.

There are many counts of this clonotype. The chain couples TRBV11-2 to TRBJ2-1; the D gene could be TRBD1 or TRBD2 (5 bases each). The germline V gene encodes CDR1 SGHAT and CDR2 FQNNGV. The CDR3 is made up of 13 amino acids. The V and J ends lost 5 bases and 6 bases respectively, with 11 bases between them. This chain's CDR3 is CASSPRDLNEQFF. In DNA, the CDR3 is TGTGCCAGCAGCCCGAGGGACCTCAATGAGCAGTTCTTC.

For the CDR3, the DNA is TGCGCCAGCAGCTTGGTCCCAGGGGGACAAACCGGGGAGCTGTTTTTT. Protein: CASSLVPGGQTGELFF. The genes are TRBV5-1 and TRBJ2-2, with TRBD1 matching over 7 bases. The CDR3 runs to 16 residues. V lost 0 bases and J lost 5; bases outside the gene matches: 7. Germline V gives CDR1 SGHRS, CDR2 YFSETQ.

This chain uses TRBV20-1 with TRBJ1-4; D gene unclear. V was shortened by 3 bases and J by 7 bases, with 3 bases between the two germline ends. CDR1 is DFQATT and CDR2 is SNEGSKA in the germline V gene (reference sequence). The CDR3 loop spans 10 amino acids. The DNA for the CDR3 is TGCAGTGCTAGTTCTGAAAAACTGTTTTTT. Translating it yields CSASSEKLFF.

To note about this clonotype: This sequence may be a read error, since a much larger clone differs from it by one base. The gene calls are TRBV6-2 or TRBV6-3 and TRBJ2-1; D possibly matches TRBD1 or TRBD2 (5 bases each). This CDR3 is 14 amino acids long. Trimming took off 6 bases at V and 6 bases at J, with 15 bases between the two ends. Germline V gene data show CDR1 as MNHEY and CDR2 as SVGEGT. The chain's CDR3 is CASRRDGVFNEQFF. The DNA of the CDR3 is TGTGCCAGCAGAAGGGACGGGGTCTTCAATGAGCAGTTCTTC.

This clonotype was detected a few times. A single base separates this from a much larger clone, so it may be a read error. The DNA of the CDR3 is TGTGCCAGCAGCCCCCGGGACAGGGTAATTGGTGAGCAGTACTTC. Amino acid sequence: CASSPRDRVIGEQYF. The chain couples TRBV9 to TRBJ2-5; 9 bases agree with TRBD1. V lost 4 bases and J lost 11; bases outside the gene matches: 15. Germline V lookup: CDR1 SGDLS, CDR2 YYNGEE. The CDR3 covers 15 residues.

This clonotype was counted a few times. A read error may be the cause here, since a much bigger clone is one base away. V is TRBV7-9 and J is TRBJ2-1, with TRBD1 matching over 8 bases. This CDR3 comprises 14 residues. Germline assignment: CDR1 SEHNR and CDR2 FQNEAQ (reference sequence). J was trimmed by 13 bases and V by 5 bases; bases with no gene match: 13. CDR3 in DNA: TGTGCCAGCAGCGGAGGACAGGGTGAGGAGACCCAGTTCTTC. Protein product: CASSGGQGEETQFF.